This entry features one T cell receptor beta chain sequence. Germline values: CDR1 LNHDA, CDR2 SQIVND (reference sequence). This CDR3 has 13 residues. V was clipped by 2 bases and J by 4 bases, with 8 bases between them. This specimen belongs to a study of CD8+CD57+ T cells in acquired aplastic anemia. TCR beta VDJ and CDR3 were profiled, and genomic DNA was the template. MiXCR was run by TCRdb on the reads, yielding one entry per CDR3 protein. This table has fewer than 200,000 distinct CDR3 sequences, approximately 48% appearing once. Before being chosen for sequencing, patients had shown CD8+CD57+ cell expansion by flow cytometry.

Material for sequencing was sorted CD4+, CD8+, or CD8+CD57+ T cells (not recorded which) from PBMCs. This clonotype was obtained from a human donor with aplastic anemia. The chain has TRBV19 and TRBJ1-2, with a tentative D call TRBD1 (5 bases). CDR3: CASSISTAYGYTF. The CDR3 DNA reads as TGTGCCAGTAGTATATCGACAGCCTATGGCTACACCTTC.